This T cell receptor (beta chain) was retrieved from a study of T cell responses to AZD1222 COVID-19 vaccine. Study-level results: Baseline serology detected seropositivity in only five or six AZD1222 recipients.

Germline V CDR1 and CDR2: SGHDN, FVKESK. The CDR3 spans 15 residues. Trimming left V 1 base short and J 1 base short, with 10 bases between. Note on this clone: Its matching antigen is unknown.

This table comes from immunoSEQ multiplex PCR, and its TCRdb copy is limited to in-frame clones, with some not included. The table lists approximately 90,000 clones, around 90% of them singletons, with 6.5% to 8.5% in the top ten. This chain joins TRBV14 and TRBJ1-1, with D tentatively TRBD1 (6 bases). The TCR was taken from an adult in good health. The source was peripheral blood, collected on day 0 of AZD1222 vaccination. The chain's CDR3 is CASSQATGANTEAFF. CDR3 nucleotide sequence: TGTGCCAGCAGCCAAGCGACAGGCGCGAACACTGAAGCTTTCTTT.